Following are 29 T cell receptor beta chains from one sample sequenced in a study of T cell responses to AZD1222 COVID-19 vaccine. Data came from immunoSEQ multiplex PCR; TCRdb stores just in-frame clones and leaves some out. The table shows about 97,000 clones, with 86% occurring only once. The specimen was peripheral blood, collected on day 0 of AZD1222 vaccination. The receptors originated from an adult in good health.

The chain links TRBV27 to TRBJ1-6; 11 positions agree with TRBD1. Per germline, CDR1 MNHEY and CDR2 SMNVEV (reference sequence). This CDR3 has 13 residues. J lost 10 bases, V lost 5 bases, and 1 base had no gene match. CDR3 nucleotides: TGTGCCAGCAGTCGGGACAGGGGGTCACCCCTCCACTTT. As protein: CASSRDRGSPLHF.

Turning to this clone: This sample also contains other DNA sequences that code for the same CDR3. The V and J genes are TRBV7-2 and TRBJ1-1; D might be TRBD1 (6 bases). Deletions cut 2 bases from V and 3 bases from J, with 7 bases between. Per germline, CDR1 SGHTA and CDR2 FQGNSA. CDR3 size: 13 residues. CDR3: CASSLYRDTEAFF. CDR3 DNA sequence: TGTGCCAGCAGCTTATACAGGGACACTGAAGCTTTCTTT.

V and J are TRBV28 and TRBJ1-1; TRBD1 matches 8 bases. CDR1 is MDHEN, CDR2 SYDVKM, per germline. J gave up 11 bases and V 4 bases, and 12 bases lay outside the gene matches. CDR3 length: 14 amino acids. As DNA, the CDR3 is TGTGCCAGCAGTTCGTTGGACAGGGTTTGGACCGCTTTCTTT. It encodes CASSSLDRVWTAFF.

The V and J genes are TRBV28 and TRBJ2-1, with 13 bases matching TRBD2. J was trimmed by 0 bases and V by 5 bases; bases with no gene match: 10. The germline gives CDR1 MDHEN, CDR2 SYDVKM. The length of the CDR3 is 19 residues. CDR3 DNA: TGTGCCAGCAGTCAAACCGGGACTAGCGGGGCCTTCTCCTACAATGAGCAGTTCTTC. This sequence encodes CASSQTGTSGAFSYNEQFF.

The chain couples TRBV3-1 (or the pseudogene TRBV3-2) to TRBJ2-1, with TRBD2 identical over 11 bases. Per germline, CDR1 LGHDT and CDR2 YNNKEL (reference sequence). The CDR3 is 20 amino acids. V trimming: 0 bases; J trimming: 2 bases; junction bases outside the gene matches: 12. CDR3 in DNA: TGTGCCAGCAGCCAAGATCGAGAACGTTCGGGACTAGCGGCCTACAATGAGCAGTTCTTC. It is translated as CASSQDRERSGLAAYNEQFF.

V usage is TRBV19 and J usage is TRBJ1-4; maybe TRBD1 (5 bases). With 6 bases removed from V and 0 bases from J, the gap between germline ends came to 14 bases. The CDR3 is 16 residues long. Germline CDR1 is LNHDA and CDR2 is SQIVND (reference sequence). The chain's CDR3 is CASSLGGAATNEKLFF. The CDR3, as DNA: TGTGCCAGTAGCCTAGGCGGGGCCGCAACTAATGAAAAACTGTTTTTT.

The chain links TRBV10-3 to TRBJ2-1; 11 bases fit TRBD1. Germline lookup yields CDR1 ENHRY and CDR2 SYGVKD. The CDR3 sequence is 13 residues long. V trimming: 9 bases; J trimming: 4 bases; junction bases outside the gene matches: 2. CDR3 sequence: CAIGQGAYNEQFF. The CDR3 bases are TGTGCCATAGGACAGGGGGCTTACAATGAGCAGTTCTTC.

CDR3 DNA sequence: TGTGCCAGCAGCTACCGGGACAGGTGGGAGACCCAGTACTTC. This translates into CASSYRDRWETQYF. The chain couples TRBV7-3 to TRBJ2-5, with TRBD1 matching 8 bases. V dropped 4 bases and J dropped 5; count of bases not matched to a gene: 6. CDR1 and CDR2 (germline): SGHTA, FQGTGA. This CDR3 spans 14 amino acids.

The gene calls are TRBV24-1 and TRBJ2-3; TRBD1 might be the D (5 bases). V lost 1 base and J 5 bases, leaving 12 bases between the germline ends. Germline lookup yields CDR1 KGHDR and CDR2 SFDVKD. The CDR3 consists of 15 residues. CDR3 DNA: TGTGCCACCAGTGATTTTAAGGGGTTGAGAGATACGCAGTATTTT. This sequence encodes CATSDFKGLRDTQYF.

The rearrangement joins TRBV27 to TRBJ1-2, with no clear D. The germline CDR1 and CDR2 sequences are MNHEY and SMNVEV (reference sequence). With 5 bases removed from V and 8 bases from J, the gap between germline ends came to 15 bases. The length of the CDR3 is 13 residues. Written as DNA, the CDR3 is TGTGCCAGCAGTCCCGGATGGGTCCGCGGCTACACCTTC. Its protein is CASSPGWVRGYTF.

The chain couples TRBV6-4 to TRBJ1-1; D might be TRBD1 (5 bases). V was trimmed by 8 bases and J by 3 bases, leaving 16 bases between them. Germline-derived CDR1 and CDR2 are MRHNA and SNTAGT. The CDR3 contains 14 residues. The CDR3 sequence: CASRQGGVDTEAFF. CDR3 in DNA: TGTGCCAGCCGCCAGGGAGGAGTGGACACTGAAGCTTTCTTT.

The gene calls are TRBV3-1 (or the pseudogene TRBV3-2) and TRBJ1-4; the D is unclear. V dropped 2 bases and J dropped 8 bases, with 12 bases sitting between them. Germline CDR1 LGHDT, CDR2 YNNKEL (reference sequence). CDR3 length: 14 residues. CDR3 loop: CASSQSGASEKLFF. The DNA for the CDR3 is TGTGCCAGCAGCCAATCGGGCGCTTCCGAAAAACTGTTTTTT.

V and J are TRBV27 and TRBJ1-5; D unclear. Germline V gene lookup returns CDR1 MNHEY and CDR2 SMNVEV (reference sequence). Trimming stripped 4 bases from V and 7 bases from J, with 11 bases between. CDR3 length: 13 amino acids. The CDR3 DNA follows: TGTGCCAGCAGTTCCTCCGCTTACCAGCCCCAGCATTTT. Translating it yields CASSSSAYQPQHF.

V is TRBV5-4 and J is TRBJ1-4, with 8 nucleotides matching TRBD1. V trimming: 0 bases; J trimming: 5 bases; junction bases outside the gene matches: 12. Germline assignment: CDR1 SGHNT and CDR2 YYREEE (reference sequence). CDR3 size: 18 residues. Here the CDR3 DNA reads TGTGCCAGCAGCTTGGGCCCCCCTAGGGGACAGGCAAATGAAAAACTGTTTTTT. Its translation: CASSLGPPRGQANEKLFF.

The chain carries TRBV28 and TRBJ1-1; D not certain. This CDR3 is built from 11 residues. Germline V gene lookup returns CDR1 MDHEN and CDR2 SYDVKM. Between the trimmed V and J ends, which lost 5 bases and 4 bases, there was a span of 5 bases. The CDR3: CASSPLTEAFF. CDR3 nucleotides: TGTGCCAGCAGTCCCCTCACTGAAGCTTTCTTT.

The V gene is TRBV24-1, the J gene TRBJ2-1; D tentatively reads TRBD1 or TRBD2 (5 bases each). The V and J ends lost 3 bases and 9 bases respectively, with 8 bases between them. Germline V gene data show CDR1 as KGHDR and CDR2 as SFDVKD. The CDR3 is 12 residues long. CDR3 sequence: CATSDGTGEQFF. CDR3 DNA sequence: TGTGCCACCAGTGATGGGACGGGTGAGCAGTTCTTC.

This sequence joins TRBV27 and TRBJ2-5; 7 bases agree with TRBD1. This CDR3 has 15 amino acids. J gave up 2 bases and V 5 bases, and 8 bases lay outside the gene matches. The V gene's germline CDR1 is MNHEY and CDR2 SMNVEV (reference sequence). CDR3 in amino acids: CASSPPGQRQETQYF. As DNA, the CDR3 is TGTGCCAGCAGTCCCCCGGGACAGCGACAAGAGACCCAGTACTTC.

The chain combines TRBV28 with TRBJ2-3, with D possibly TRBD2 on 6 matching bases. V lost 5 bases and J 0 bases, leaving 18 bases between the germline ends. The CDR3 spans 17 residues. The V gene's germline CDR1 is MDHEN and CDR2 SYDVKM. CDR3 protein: CASSAQRSSASTDTQYF. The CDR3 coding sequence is TGTGCCAGCAGTGCACAACGGTCTAGCGCAAGCACAGATACGCAGTATTTT.

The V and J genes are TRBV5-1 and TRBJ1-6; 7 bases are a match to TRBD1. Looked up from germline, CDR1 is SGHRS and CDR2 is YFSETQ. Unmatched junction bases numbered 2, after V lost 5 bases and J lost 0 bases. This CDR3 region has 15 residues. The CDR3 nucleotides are TGCGCCAGCAGTACAGGGGCCTCCTATAATTCACCCCTCCACTTT. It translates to CASSTGASYNSPLHF. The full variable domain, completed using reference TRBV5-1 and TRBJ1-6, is KAGVTQTPRYLIKTRGQQVTLSCSPISGHRSVSWYQQTPGQGLQFLFEYFSETQRNKGNFPGRFSGRQFSNSRSEMNVSTLELGDSALYLCASSTGASYNSPLHFGNGTRLTVT.

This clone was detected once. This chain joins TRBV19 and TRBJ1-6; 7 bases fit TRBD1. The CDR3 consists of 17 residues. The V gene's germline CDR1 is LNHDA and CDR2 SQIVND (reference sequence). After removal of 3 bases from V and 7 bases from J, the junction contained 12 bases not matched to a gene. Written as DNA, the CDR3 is TGTGCCAGTAGTATCGGCGGAACAGGGGAAGAAAATTCACCCCTCCACTTT. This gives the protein CASSIGGTGEENSPLHF. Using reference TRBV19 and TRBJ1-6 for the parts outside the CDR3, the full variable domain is DGGITQSPKYLFRKEGQNVTLSCEQNLNHDAMYWYRQDPGQGLRLIYYSQIVNDFQKGDIAEGYSVSREKKESFPLTVTSAQKNPTAFYLCASSIGGTGEENSPLHFGNGTRLTVT.

The CDR3 loop reads CASSYSRSTDTQYF. CDR3 coding DNA: TGTGCCAGCAGTTACTCCCGGAGCACAGATACGCAGTATTTT. V gene TRBV6-6 combines with J gene TRBJ2-3; D is uncertain. V lost 0 bases to trimming and J lost 0 bases, with 4 bases between them. Looked up from germline, CDR1 is MNHNY and CDR2 is SVGAGI (reference sequence). This CDR3 has 14 amino acids.

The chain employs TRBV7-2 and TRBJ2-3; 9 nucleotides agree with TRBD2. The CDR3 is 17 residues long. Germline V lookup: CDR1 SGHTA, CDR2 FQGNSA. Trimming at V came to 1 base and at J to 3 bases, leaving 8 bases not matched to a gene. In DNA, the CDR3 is TGTGCCAGCAGCTTAGATGGGCTAGCGGGGAGGACAGATACGCAGTATTTT. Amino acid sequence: CASSLDGLAGRTDTQYF.

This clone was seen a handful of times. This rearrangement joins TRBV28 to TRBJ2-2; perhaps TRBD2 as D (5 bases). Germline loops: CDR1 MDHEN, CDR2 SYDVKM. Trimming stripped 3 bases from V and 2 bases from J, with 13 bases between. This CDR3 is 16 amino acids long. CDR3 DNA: TGTGCCAGCAGTTTCGTTCCGGGGATTAACACCGGGGAGCTGTTTTTT. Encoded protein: CASSFVPGINTGELFF.

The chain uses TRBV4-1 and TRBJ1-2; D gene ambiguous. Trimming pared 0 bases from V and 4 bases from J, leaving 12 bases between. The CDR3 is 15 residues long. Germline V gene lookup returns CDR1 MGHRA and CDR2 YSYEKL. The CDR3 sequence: CASSQEGPPSYGYTF. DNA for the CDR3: TGCGCCAGCAGCCAAGAGGGCCCCCCGAGCTATGGCTACACCTTC.

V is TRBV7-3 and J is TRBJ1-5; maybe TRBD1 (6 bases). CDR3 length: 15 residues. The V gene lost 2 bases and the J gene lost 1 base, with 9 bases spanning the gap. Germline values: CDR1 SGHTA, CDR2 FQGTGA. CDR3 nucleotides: TGTGCCAGCAGCTTAGATGGACAGAGCAATCAGCCCCAGCATTTT. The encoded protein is CASSLDGQSNQPQHF.

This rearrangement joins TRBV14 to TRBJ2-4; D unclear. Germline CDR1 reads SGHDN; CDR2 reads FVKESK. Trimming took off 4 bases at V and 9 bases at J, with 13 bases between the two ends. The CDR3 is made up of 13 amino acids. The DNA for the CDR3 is TGTGCCAGCAGCCCAATCCTAGTTGGCATTCAGTACTTC. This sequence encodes CASSPILVGIQYF. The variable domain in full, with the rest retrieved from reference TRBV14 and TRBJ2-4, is EAGVTQFPSHSVIEKGQTVTLRCDPISGHDNLYWYRRVMGKEIKFLLHFVKESKQDESGMPNNRFLAERTGGTYSTLKVQPAELEDSGVYFCASSPILVGIQYFGAGTRLSVL.

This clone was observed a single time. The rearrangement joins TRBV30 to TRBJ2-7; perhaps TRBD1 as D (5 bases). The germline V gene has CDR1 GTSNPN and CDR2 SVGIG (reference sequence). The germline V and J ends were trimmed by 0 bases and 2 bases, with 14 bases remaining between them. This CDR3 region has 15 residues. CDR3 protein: CAWSVLGREPYEQYF. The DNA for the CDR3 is TGTGCCTGGAGTGTTTTGGGCAGGGAACCCTACGAGCAGTACTTC.

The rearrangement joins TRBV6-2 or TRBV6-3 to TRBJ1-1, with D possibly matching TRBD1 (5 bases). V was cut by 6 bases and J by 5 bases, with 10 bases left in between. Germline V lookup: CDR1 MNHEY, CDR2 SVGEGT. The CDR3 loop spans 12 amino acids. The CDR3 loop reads CASSRGETEAFF. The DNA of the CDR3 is TGTGCCAGCAGCCGAGGGGAAACTGAAGCTTTCTTT.

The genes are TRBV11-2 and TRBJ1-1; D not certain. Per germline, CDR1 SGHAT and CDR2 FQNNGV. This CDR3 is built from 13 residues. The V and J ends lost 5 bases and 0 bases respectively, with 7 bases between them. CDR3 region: CASSRIVNTEAFF. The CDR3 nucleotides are TGTGCCAGCAGCCGGATCGTGAACACTGAAGCTTTCTTT.